What follows are 12 T cell receptor beta chains derived from one specimen sequenced in a study of regulatory T cells in long-lasting Graves disease. Arm-PCR of CDR3 regions and iRepertoire HTBI primers were the basis on which TCR beta libraries were built. TCRdb processed the multiplex PCR reads anew with MiXCR; each CDR3 protein has one entry. The table lists 250,000 to 300,000 distinct CDR3 sequences, about 17% of them singletons. This sample's time point: newly diagnosed GD, antithyroid drugs for less than 3 months. The TCR library used RNA extracted from PBMCs. The same sample was also used in a study of T cells in Graves' hyperthyroidism and ophthalmopathy.

This specimen was peripheral blood mononuclear cells (PBMCs), taken at new diagnosis, from a patient treated with antithyroid drugs. The origin of the receptors is a woman aged 25 to 45 with Graves disease.

For this clonotype: One base away lies a much larger clone, so this may be a sequencing read error. The rearrangement joins TRBV20-1 to TRBJ1-2; no clear D. CDR1 and CDR2 from the germline V gene are DFQATT and SNEGSKA (reference sequence). Trimming stripped 7 bases from V and 3 bases from J, with 9 bases between. The CDR3 has 11 residues. The CDR3 region has the DNA TGCAGTGTTTCCACGGACTATGGCTACACCTTC. Translated, it gives CSVSTDYGYTF.

The table lists this clonotype with many counts. The rearrangement uses TRBV29-1 and TRBJ2-2, with TRBD1 matching 10 bases. CDR3 length: 13 residues. The V gene's germline CDR1 is SQVTM and CDR2 ANQGSEA. J gave up 8 bases and V 7 bases, and 7 bases lay outside the gene matches. The CDR3 coding sequence is TGCAGCGCCCGGACAGGGGGATCTGGGGAGCTGTTTTTT. Amino acids: CSARTGGSGELFF.

V and J are TRBV12-3 or TRBV12-4 and TRBJ2-2; TRBD2 matches 8 bases. This CDR3 region has 16 residues. Trimming cost V 3 bases and J 7 bases; bases outside gene matches: 10. The CDR3 DNA is TGTGCCAGCAGTTTGCAAGCGGGGGCCAATCTCGGGGAGCTGTTTTTT. It encodes CASSLQAGANLGELFF.

This clonotype has a count of ten or more. J is TRBJ1-4 and V is TRBV7-8; D remains ambiguous. Deletions cut 0 bases from V and 4 bases from J, with 12 bases between. The V gene's germline CDR1 is SGHVS and CDR2 FQNEAQ. CDR3 size: 16 residues. CDR3 loop: CASSLALDLYNEKLFF. DNA for the CDR3: TGTGCCAGCAGCTTAGCTCTGGATTTATATAATGAAAAACTGTTTTTT.

This clonotype was detected ten times or more. The chain uses TRBV2 and TRBJ1-4; D may be TRBD1 (5 bases). The CDR3 contains 13 residues. Deletions cut 4 bases from V and 4 bases from J, with 7 bases between. In germline, CDR1 is SNHLY, CDR2 FYNNEI. As DNA, the CDR3 is TGTGCCAGCAGTGGACAGTATAATGAAAAACTGTTTTTT. Its translation: CASSGQYNEKLFF.

This clonotype was counted at least ten times. The gene calls are TRBV20-1 and TRBJ2-5; no clear D gene. The V end was cut by 3 bases, the J end by 5 bases, with 16 bases between. The CDR3 spans 14 residues. Germline lookup yields CDR1 DFQATT and CDR2 SNEGSKA (reference sequence). The CDR3 region is CSARVLTGPETQYF. The CDR3 DNA reads as TGCAGTGCTAGGGTACTTACGGGCCCTGAGACCCAGTACTTC.

This clonotype was recorded at least ten times. CDR3 region: CASSPAVADTQYF. The CDR3 DNA follows: TGCGCCAGCAGCCCAGCGGTGGCAGATACGCAGTATTTT. The J gene is TRBJ2-3, the V gene TRBV5-1; TRBD2 is a possible D gene (5 bases). The germline V gene has CDR1 SGHRS and CDR2 YFSETQ. The CDR3 runs to 13 residues. Trimming removed 4 bases at V and 4 bases at J, with 10 bases between. The full variable domain, completed using reference TRBV5-1 and TRBJ2-3, is KAGVTQTPRYLIKTRGQQVTLSCSPISGHRSVSWYQQTPGQGLQFLFEYFSETQRNKGNFPGRFSGRQFSNSRSEMNVSTLELGDSALYLCASSPAVADTQYFGPGTRLTVL.

In its sample, this clonotype was seen many times. The rearrangement links TRBV12-3 or TRBV12-4 to TRBJ2-1, with TRBD2 as a possible D gene (6 bases). The CDR3 extends over 11 amino acids. The germline V and J ends were trimmed by 7 bases and 9 bases, with 10 bases remaining between them. In nucleotides, the CDR3 is TGTGCCAGCACCGGCGGGGCTGAGCAGTTCTTC. Its protein product is CASTGGAEQFF.

The V call is TRBV5-5, the J call TRBJ1-5; 7 bases match TRBD1. J was trimmed by 3 bases and V by 4 bases; bases with no gene match: 7. The germline CDR1 and CDR2 sequences are SGHKS and YYEKEE (reference sequence). The CDR3 is 15 residues long. The CDR3, as DNA: TGTGCCAGCAGCCCCGCACAGGGGCCCAATCAGCCCCAGCATTTT. Protein product: CASSPAQGPNQPQHF.

This clonotype has ten or more counts. The J gene is TRBJ1-2, the V gene TRBV18; a weak D match, TRBD1 (5 bases). The V gene lost 0 bases and the J gene lost 6 bases, with 17 bases spanning the gap. The CDR3 runs 16 residues. Germline CDR1 and CDR2: KGHSH and LQKENI. The CDR3 DNA follows: TGTGCCAGCTCACCACCGGGGGTATCATTCACGGATGGCTACACCTTC. This codes for CASSPPGVSFTDGYTF.

This clonotype was seen at least ten times. The V and J genes are TRBV9 and TRBJ2-5; 7 bases line up with TRBD1. This CDR3 contains 14 residues. With 4 bases clipped from V and 2 bases from J, the junction kept 5 bases outside the gene matches. Germline CDR1 reads SGDLS; CDR2 reads YYNGEE. Here the CDR3 DNA reads TGTGCCAGCAGCTATGGCAGGGGGCAAGAGACCCAGTACTTC. It codes for CASSYGRGQETQYF.

This clonotype was found once. A read error may explain this, as a much larger clone is one base away. The chain joins TRBV12-3 or TRBV12-4 to TRBJ2-7, with TRBD1 as a possible D gene (5 bases). CDR3 length equals 15 residues. V was shortened by 6 bases and J by 0 bases, with 15 bases between the two germline ends. CDR3 in DNA: TGTGCCAGCAGGCTGTTGGGGCCAGTCTCCTACGAGCAGTACTTC. This sequence encodes CASRLLGPVSYEQYF.